This passage covers 24 T cell receptor beta chains from one sample sequenced in a study of blood T cell repertoires in COVID-19. The assay was immunoSEQ multiplex PCR, and TCRdb's table has in-frame clones only and misses some. Altogether 50,000 to 70,000 clones are present, under 80% being singletons, with the ten largest covering over 4%. Material: peripheral blood. The receptors were sampled from a human donor in a cohort sampled during active COVID-19.

V gene TRBV30 combines with J gene TRBJ2-7; TRBD1 aligns across 9 bases. Trimming at V came to 0 bases and at J to 0 bases, leaving 0 bases not matched to a gene. Germline loops: CDR1 GTSNPN, CDR2 SVGIG (reference sequence). CDR3 size: 14 residues. The CDR3 coding sequence is TGTGCCTGGAGTGTGGGACAGGGCTCCTACGAGCAGTACTTC. As protein: CAWSVGQGSYEQYF.

The V call is TRBV27, the J call TRBJ1-2; TRBD1 matches 10 bases. Trimming removed 4 bases from V and 7 bases from J; junction bases left unmatched: 6. This CDR3 spans 14 amino acids. The germline V gene encodes CDR1 MNHEY and CDR2 SMNVEV (reference sequence). The CDR3 DNA reads TGTGCCAGCAGTTCTGACAGGGGGCTTAGTGGCTACACCTTC. It yields the protein CASSSDRGLSGYTF.

The chain uses TRBV7-6 and TRBJ2-7; 7 bases line up with TRBD2. Germline CDR1 SGHVS, CDR2 FNYEAQ. The trim removed 0 bases at V and 7 bases at J, leaving 3 bases unmatched. The CDR3 runs to 13 residues. The CDR3 sequence: CASSLASGGEQYF. CDR3 nucleotides: TGTGCCAGCAGCTTAGCTTCGGGGGGTGAGCAGTACTTC.

This clone was found once. J is TRBJ2-7 and V is TRBV27; D remains unclear. The CDR3 is made up of 12 amino acids. The germline V and J ends were trimmed by 6 bases and 4 bases, with 10 bases remaining between them. The germline CDR1 and CDR2 sequences are MNHEY and SMNVEV (reference sequence). The DNA for the CDR3 is TGTGCCAGCAGGGGCGCCAGGTACGAGCAGTACTTC. Encoded protein: CASRGARYEQYF.

The chain couples TRBV4-1 to TRBJ1-6, with D possibly being TRBD1 (5 bases). Germline loops: CDR1 MGHRA, CDR2 YSYEKL. The germline V and J ends were trimmed by 3 bases and 9 bases, with 24 bases remaining between them. The CDR3 loop spans 18 amino acids. The CDR3 DNA sequence: TGCGCCAGCAGCCACTTTATTCCGCGGAGGGGCGAGGGTTCACCCCTCCACTTT. It yields the protein CASSHFIPRRGEGSPLHF.

This clone appeared once. This sequence joins TRBV6-2 or TRBV6-3 and TRBJ2-7; 16 bases are a match to TRBD2. V shed 5 bases, J shed 0 bases, and the junction held 7 bases outside the gene matches. The germline CDR1 and CDR2 sequences are MNHEY and SVGEGT. The CDR3 contains 18 residues. CDR3 DNA sequence: TGTGCCAGCAGTGATCCCGGGACTAGCGGGAGGGTCTCCTACGAGCAGTACTTC. Amino acid sequence: CASSDPGTSGRVSYEQYF.

This chain connects TRBV13 to TRBJ2-5; 8 nucleotides match TRBD1. CDR3 size: 17 residues. Germline loops: CDR1 PRHDT, CDR2 FYEKMQ (reference sequence). V lost 6 bases and J lost 2; bases outside the gene matches: 14. Here the CDR3 reads CASRRQGYSGDQETQYF. For the CDR3, the DNA is TGTGCCAGCAGGAGACAGGGGTATTCGGGGGATCAAGAGACCCAGTACTTC.

This clone was found a few times. The chain is built from TRBV7-2 and TRBJ1-6, with TRBD1 matching 9 bases. The CDR3 runs 15 residues. Germline V CDR1 and CDR2: SGHTA, FQGNSA. V lost 4 bases to trimming and J lost 9 bases; unmatched junction nucleotides: 7. CDR3 sequence (DNA): TGTGCCAGCAGCTCAACAGGACAGGGGATTTCACCCCTCCACTTT. Its translation is CASSSTGQGISPLHF.

The count of this clone is one. This chain connects TRBV4-1 to TRBJ2-1; TRBD2 matches at 12 bases. The trim removed 1 base at V and 1 base at J, leaving 5 bases unmatched. The CDR3 has 18 residues. CDR1 is MGHRA and CDR2 is YSYEKL in the germline V gene. CDR3 nucleotides: TGCGCCAGCAGCCAAGGGACTAGCGGGACGAGGTCCTACAATGAGCAGTTCTTC. This codes for CASSQGTSGTRSYNEQFF.

This chain links TRBV2 with TRBJ1-4; tentatively, D is TRBD1 (6 bases). The germline CDR1 and CDR2 sequences are SNHLY and FYNNEI. CDR3 size: 14 residues. V was trimmed by 8 bases and J by 8 bases, leaving 18 bases between them. The CDR3 region is CASHYQGLNEKLFF. As DNA, the CDR3 is TGTGCCAGCCACTACCAGGGGTTAAACGAAAAACTGTTTTTT.

The chain has TRBV28 and TRBJ1-4; 7 bases line up with TRBD1. From germline, CDR1 is MDHEN and CDR2 SYDVKM. V lost 6 bases and J lost 6; bases outside the gene matches: 10. The CDR3 has 15 amino acids. CDR3 sequence reads: CASSGRGRDYEKLFF. CDR3 bases: TGTGCCAGCAGCGGTAGGGGGCGCGATTATGAAAAACTGTTTTTT.

For the CDR3, the DNA is TGTGCCACCAGCAGAGCAAGGCAGGGGCTGACTGAAGCTTTCTTT. Amino acid sequence: CATSRARQGLTEAFF. V and J are TRBV15 and TRBJ1-1; TRBD1 might be the D (6 bases). The germline V and J ends were trimmed by 1 base and 5 bases, with 14 bases remaining between them. The CDR3 length is 15 residues. CDR1 is LNHNV and CDR2 is YYDKDF in the germline V gene (reference sequence).

CDR3 sequence reads: CASSPPGQKNIQYF. The DNA for the CDR3 is TGTGCCAGTAGTCCCCCGGGACAGAAAAACATTCAGTACTTC. This sequence joins TRBV19 and TRBJ2-4; 7 bases match TRBD1. The trim removed 5 bases at V and 4 bases at J, leaving 5 bases unmatched. CDR1 is LNHDA and CDR2 is SQIVND in the germline V gene (reference sequence). The CDR3 spans 14 residues.

The CDR3, as DNA: TGTGCCGCCCGAGATGGGGCGGGGGATCAGCCCCAGCATTTT. It yields the protein CAARDGAGDQPQHF. The rearrangement joins TRBV10-3 to TRBJ1-5, with D possibly TRBD1 on 5 matching bases. The CDR3 runs 14 residues. Germline V gene data show CDR1 as ENHRY and CDR2 as SYGVKD. The germline V and J ends were trimmed by 11 bases and 5 bases, with 19 bases remaining between them.

The rearrangement joins TRBV30 to TRBJ1-2; D remains unclear. The CDR3 is made up of 13 amino acids. Trimming took 1 base from V and 1 from J, leaving 7 bases between them. Germline-derived CDR1 and CDR2 are GTSNPN and SVGIG (reference sequence). The CDR3 DNA reads as TGTGCCTGGAGTGACGGGATTAACTATGGCTACACCTTC. Protein product: CAWSDGINYGYTF.

The genes are TRBV30 and TRBJ1-1; TRBD1 aligns across 8 bases. The trim removed 1 base at V and 5 bases at J, leaving 9 bases unmatched. The CDR3 length is 15 residues. Germline V CDR1 and CDR2: GTSNPN, SVGIG (reference sequence). For the CDR3, the DNA is TGTGCCTGGAGTGGCATAGGACAGGGACGTACTGAAGCTTTCTTT. Amino acids: CAWSGIGQGRTEAFF.

The chain carries TRBV24-1 and TRBJ1-4, with D uncertain. The germline CDR1 and CDR2 sequences are KGHDR and SFDVKD. The V end lost 4 bases, the J end lost 4 bases, and 15 bases lay between the germline ends. The length of the CDR3 is 16 residues. The CDR3 DNA follows: TGTGCCACCAGTGACCCTTGCAGCGGCATTAATGAAAAACTGTTTTTT. Its protein product is CATSDPCSGINEKLFF.

The V call is TRBV4-3, the J call TRBJ1-1, with 9 nucleotides matching TRBD1. Germline-derived CDR1 and CDR2 are LGHNA and YSLEER. The CDR3 is 17 amino acids. V shed 0 bases, J shed 5 bases, and the junction held 10 bases outside the gene matches. The CDR3: CASSQESTGGSWTEAFF. The CDR3 nucleotides read TGCGCCAGCAGCCAAGAATCGACAGGGGGAAGTTGGACTGAAGCTTTCTTT.

The V call is TRBV9, the J call TRBJ1-3; the match to TRBD1 covers 9 bases. The V gene end was trimmed by 3 bases and the J gene end by 6 bases; junction bases not matched to a gene: 7. Germline assignment: CDR1 SGDLS and CDR2 YYNGEE. This CDR3 comprises 15 residues. CDR3 protein: CASSAGTGWENTIYF. CDR3 nucleotides: TGTGCCAGCAGCGCCGGGACAGGGTGGGAAAACACCATATATTTT.

The chain recombines TRBV6-5 with TRBJ1-2; no clear D. There are 15 residues in the CDR3. Trimming removed 7 bases from V and 5 bases from J, with 20 bases in between. Germline CDR1 reads MNHEY; CDR2 reads SVGAGI. The CDR3 is CASKEGPSVSYGYTF. In DNA, the CDR3 is TGTGCCAGCAAGGAGGGCCCTTCGGTTTCTTATGGCTACACCTTC.

V gene TRBV29-1 combines with J gene TRBJ2-7, with D possibly being TRBD1 (6 bases). CDR1 is SQVTM and CDR2 is ANQGSEA in the germline V gene. Trimming pared 6 bases from V and 0 bases from J, leaving 18 bases between. This CDR3 has 15 amino acids. CDR3 sequence (DNA): TGCAGCGTGGCCGCTGGACAGACACCCTCCTACGAGCAGTACTTC. Encoded protein: CSVAAGQTPSYEQYF.

This sequence joins TRBV28 and TRBJ2-7; 9 positions match TRBD1. The CDR3 totals 14 residues. V dropped 3 bases and J dropped 8; count of bases not matched to a gene: 8. Germline assignment: CDR1 MDHEN and CDR2 SYDVKM. CDR3 residues: CASSFRDRVPKQYF. The CDR3 DNA reads TGTGCCAGCAGTTTCCGGGACAGGGTACCCAAGCAGTACTTC. The full variable domain, in which reference TRBV28 and TRBJ2-7 provide the parts outside the CDR3, is DVKVTQSSRYLVKRTGEKVFLECVQDMDHENMFWYRQDPGLGLRLIYFSYDVKMKEKGDIPEGYSVSREKKERFSLILESASTNQTSMYLCASSFRDRVPKQYFGPGTRLTVT.

The chain is built from TRBV3-1 (or the pseudogene TRBV3-2) and TRBJ1-1, with TRBD1 as a possible D gene (5 bases). Trimming left V 1 base short and J 11 bases short, with 14 bases between. Germline CDR1 and CDR2: LGHDT and YNNKEL (reference sequence). There are 13 residues in the CDR3. The CDR3, as DNA: TGTGCCAGCAGCCAAGTATCCGGGGGTACGGCTTTCTTT. Translation: CASSQVSGGTAFF.

This rearrangement joins TRBV7-2 to TRBJ2-1; 12 bases line up with TRBD2. In germline, CDR1 is SGHTA, CDR2 FQGNSA. CDR3 size: 18 residues. V was clipped by 1 base and J by 6 bases; unmatched bases: 10. CDR3: CASSLVVSGLAGPNEQFF. CDR3 sequence (DNA): TGTGCCAGCAGCTTAGTCGTGAGTGGACTAGCGGGACCCAATGAGCAGTTCTTC.